This TCR beta chain was sequenced during a study of blood T cell repertoires in COVID-19. Overall study context: Material from acute and convalescent COVID-19 was sourced from the United States, Italy and Spain.

The germline gives CDR1 SGHAT, CDR2 FQNNGV. This CDR3 has 16 amino acids. Trimming at V came to 5 bases and at J to 3 bases, leaving 12 bases not matched to a gene. Per the study methods: Amplification with reference gene primers provided the estimates of nucleated cell counts. Sequenced by immunoSEQ multiplex PCR; TCRdb stores in-frame clones only, minus some. V, J and clone size reflect that table, while D and trimming were determined from the DNA. The repertoire has approximately 300,000 clones, almost 90% of them found once; the top ten carry around 4.4%. Participants' reported clinical history set cohort assignment.

The TCR sequence derives from a woman between 18 and 29 years old with acute COVID-19. The chain links TRBV11-2 to TRBJ2-7; 8 bases agree with TRBD1. Sequenced input: PBMCs or T cells enriched from blood (not recorded which). The CDR3 reads CASSGTGGNVVYEQYF. The CDR3 nucleotides are TGTGCCAGCAGCGGAACAGGGGGAAATGTTGTCTACGAGCAGTACTTC.